This entry features one T cell receptor beta chain sequence. This sample is drawn from a study of T cell changes during pregnancy in multiple sclerosis. The protocol was immunoSEQ multiplex PCR, while the TCRdb copy is restricted to in-frame clones and leaves out a portion. This table has about 110,000 clones, roughly nine tenths appearing once. The germline V gene encodes CDR1 SGHTA and CDR2 FQGNSA. This CDR3 contains 15 residues. V was cut by 3 bases and J by 0 bases, with 8 bases left in between. V and J are TRBV7-2 and TRBJ2-2, with D possibly matching TRBD2 (7 bases). Sequencing used peripheral blood, obtained before pregnancy. The receptor was isolated from a female donor with multiple sclerosis, enrolled in a pregnancy study. The CDR3: CASSLGGPNTGELFF. As DNA, the CDR3 is TGTGCCAGCAGCTTGGGGGGGCCGAACACCGGGGAGCTGTTTTTT.